The 21 T cell receptor beta chains given below trace back to one sample, sequenced in a study of OX40 agonist ivuxolimab in advanced cancers. Generated by immunoSEQ multiplex PCR, the TCRdb table keeps only in-frame clones and is missing some. The sample consists of some 70,000 clones, roughly 85% of them appearing once. Here the sequenced sample was CD4+ or CD8+ T cells sorted from blood, taken in a trial of the OX40 agonist ivuxolimab. Receptor source: an adult with an advanced solid tumor such as melanoma, head and neck, liver or kidney cancer.

The rearrangement joins TRBV7-2 to TRBJ1-6, with D unresolved. The length of the CDR3 is 13 residues. Germline CDR1 is SGHTA and CDR2 is FQGNSA. The germline V and J ends were trimmed by 5 bases and 9 bases, with 11 bases remaining between them. The CDR3 protein is CASSPALGSPLHF. The CDR3 DNA follows: TGTGCCAGCAGCCCGGCTCTGGGTTCACCCCTCCACTTT.

The chain couples TRBV18 to TRBJ1-4; D call uncertain. Germline V gives CDR1 KGHSH, CDR2 LQKENI. The V end was cut by 2 bases, the J end by 3 bases, with 10 bases between. This CDR3 comprises 15 residues. CDR3 DNA: TGTGCCAGCTCACCATGGGCAGCGTCTAATGAAAAACTGTTTTTT. Protein product: CASSPWAASNEKLFF.

The chain joins TRBV28 to TRBJ2-5, with 7 bases aligning to TRBD1. CDR1 is MDHEN and CDR2 is SYDVKM in the germline V gene. This CDR3 comprises 14 residues. V lost 7 bases, J lost 5 bases, and 10 bases stayed unmatched. DNA of the CDR3: TGTGCCAGCAAAGAACAGGGGATATTGGAGACCCAGTACTTC. Translation gives CASKEQGILETQYF.

V and J are TRBV5-4 and TRBJ2-7; 11 bases are a match to TRBD2. The V and J ends lost 4 bases and 0 bases, in that order; junction bases with no gene match: 6. The length of the CDR3 is 16 residues. Germline V gives CDR1 SGHNT, CDR2 YYREEE (reference sequence). Here the CDR3 DNA reads TGTGCCAGCAGCCAGACTAGCGGGATCCCCTCCTACGAGCAGTACTTC. Amino acid sequence: CASSQTSGIPSYEQYF. Supplemented by reference TRBV5-4 and TRBJ2-7, the full variable domain reads ETGVTQSPTHLIKTRGQQVTLRCSSQSGHNTVSWYQQALGQGPQFIFQYYREEENGRGNFPPRFSGLQFPNYSSELNVNALELDDSALYLCASSQTSGIPSYEQYFGPGTRLTVT.

In this sample, this clone turned up once. The CDR3 DNA sequence: TGTGCCAGTAGTATACCTAGCGGGAGGCGGTCCTACAATGAGCAGTTCTTC. Translating it yields CASSIPSGRRSYNEQFF. The chain couples TRBV19 to TRBJ2-1, with 11 bases that match TRBD2. The CDR3 is made up of 17 amino acids. Trimming took 2 bases from V and 1 from J; bases not matched to a gene: 4. Germline CDR1 and CDR2: LNHDA and SQIVND (reference sequence).

The chain carries TRBV7-9 and TRBJ1-3; 7 bases are a match to TRBD1. V was pared by 2 bases and J by 0 bases, with 4 bases of the junction left unmatched. The CDR3 loop spans 16 amino acids. Germline V CDR1 and CDR2: SEHNR, FQNEAQ (reference sequence). CDR3 loop: CASSLYRDSSGNTIYF. CDR3 nucleotides: TGTGCCAGCAGCTTATACCGGGACAGCTCTGGAAACACCATATATTTT. Full variable domain (remainder filled in from reference TRBV7-9 and TRBJ1-3): DTGVSQNPRHKITKRGQNVTFRCDPISEHNRLYWYRQTLGQGPEFLTYFQNEAQLEKSRLLSDRFSAERPKGSFSTLEIQRTEQGDSAMYLCASSLYRDSSGNTIYFGEGSWLTVV.

The chain couples TRBV7-8 to TRBJ1-2; 10 positions match TRBD1. Germline V gene sequence: CDR1 SGHVS, CDR2 FQNEAQ. The CDR3 extends over 14 amino acids. Trimming cost V 1 base and J 5 bases; bases outside gene matches: 1. This CDR3 is CASSLGDRGYGYTF. CDR3 sequence (DNA): TGTGCCAGCAGCTTAGGGGACAGGGGATATGGCTACACCTTC.

This chain joins TRBV27 and TRBJ1-6; no firm D call. The V gene lost 3 bases and the J gene lost 6 bases, with 9 bases spanning the gap. CDR1 and CDR2 (germline): MNHEY, SMNVEV (reference sequence). CDR3 length equals 14 residues. Here the CDR3 DNA reads TGTGCCAGCAGTTTGGGCCCGGGTAATTCACCCCTCCACTTT. Its protein product is CASSLGPGNSPLHF.

This clone was observed a handful of times. The chain couples TRBV5-1 to TRBJ2-5; 9 nucleotides match TRBD2. J was trimmed by 7 bases and V by 0 bases; bases with no gene match: 4. CDR3 length equals 14 residues. Germline V gives CDR1 SGHRS, CDR2 YFSETQ. CDR3 nucleotides: TGCGCCAGCAGCTTGGAGCGGGGGGAGGGGACCCAGTACTTC. Translating it yields CASSLERGEGTQYF.

Here the CDR3 reads CASSPAKGNQPQHF. CDR3 bases: TGTGCCAGCAGCCCGGCGAAGGGAAATCAGCCCCAGCATTTT. The chain joins TRBV7-8 to TRBJ1-5, with no clear D. The CDR3 covers 14 residues. With 5 bases removed from V and 4 bases from J, the gap between germline ends came to 12 bases. Germline V CDR1 and CDR2: SGHVS, FQNEAQ.

The gene calls are TRBV5-1 and TRBJ1-1, with D hard to call. Germline loops: CDR1 SGHRS, CDR2 YFSETQ. There are 13 residues in the CDR3. The V end was cut by 2 bases, the J end by 6 bases, with 11 bases between. The CDR3 coding sequence is TGCGCCAGCAGCTTTGGCAGGAATGCTGAAGCTTTCTTT. It specifies CASSFGRNAEAFF.

The gene calls are TRBV7-2 and TRBJ2-1; D is perhaps TRBD2 (6 bases). V was pared by 3 bases and J by 9 bases, with 18 bases between. Germline CDR1 reads SGHTA; CDR2 reads FQGNSA. CDR3 length: 15 amino acids. CDR3 amino acids: CASSFLLAPASEQFF. CDR3 in DNA: TGTGCCAGCAGCTTTCTACTAGCACCAGCCAGTGAGCAGTTCTTC.

The chain couples TRBV30 to TRBJ2-5; 8 bases fit TRBD1. The CDR3 contains 14 residues. V lost 3 bases to trimming and J lost 5 bases; unmatched junction nucleotides: 8. Per the germline V gene, CDR1 is GTSNPN and CDR2 is SVGIG (reference sequence). CDR3 amino acids: CAWSLTGVRETQYF. For the CDR3, the DNA is TGTGCCTGGAGCCTGACAGGGGTTCGGGAGACCCAGTACTTC.

The V call is TRBV5-4, the J call TRBJ2-1; 14 positions match TRBD2. The trim removed 4 bases at V and 5 bases at J, leaving 5 bases unmatched. The CDR3 is made up of 16 amino acids. Germline-derived CDR1 and CDR2 are SGHNT and YYREEE (reference sequence). The CDR3, as DNA: TGTGCCAGCAGCAAGGGGGGACTAGCGGGGGACAATGAGCAGTTCTTC. Protein: CASSKGGLAGDNEQFF.

CDR3 DNA sequence: TGTGCCAGCAGCTCCCGGCGGGGTAACTATGGCTACACCTTC. Protein sequence: CASSSRRGNYGYTF. V usage is TRBV11-2 and J usage is TRBJ1-2; no reliable D call. The ends were cut back, 4 bases at V and 1 base at J, with 10 bases in the middle. The germline CDR1 and CDR2 sequences are SGHAT and FQNNGV. The CDR3 totals 14 residues. Together with reference TRBV11-2 and TRBJ1-2, the CDR3 gives the full variable domain: EAGVAQSPRYKIIEKRQSVAFWCNPISGHATLYWYQQILGQGPKLLIQFQNNGVVDDSQLPKDRFSAERLKGVDSTLKIQPAKLEDSAVYLCASSSRRGNYGYTFGSGTRLTVV.

V is TRBV7-2 and J is TRBJ2-2, with TRBD2 matching 8 bases. CDR3 length: 15 amino acids. Germline loops: CDR1 SGHTA, CDR2 FQGNSA. Trimming took 3 bases from V and 5 from J; bases not matched to a gene: 5. This chain's CDR3 is CASSFREGGTGELFF. The DNA for the CDR3 is TGTGCCAGCAGCTTCCGGGAGGGGGGGACCGGGGAGCTGTTTTTT.

The chain couples TRBV7-2 to TRBJ2-7, with D unclear. Germline CDR1 and CDR2: SGHTA and FQGNSA. V lost 5 bases and J 1 base, leaving 6 bases between the germline ends. The CDR3 contains 12 residues. The chain's CDR3 is CASSPGSYEQYF. Here the CDR3 DNA reads TGTGCCAGCAGCCCCGGATCCTACGAGCAGTACTTC.

The V call is TRBV7-8, the J call TRBJ2-7; D gene unclear. CDR1 is SGHVS, CDR2 FQNEAQ, per germline. Trimming left V 2 bases short and J 3 bases short, with 5 bases between. The CDR3 is made up of 12 amino acids. The DNA of the CDR3 is TGTGCCAGCAGCTTAAACAGCTACGAGCAGTACTTC. It codes for CASSLNSYEQYF.

This chain uses TRBV18 with TRBJ2-2, with D possibly TRBD1 on 6 matching bases. Germline lookup yields CDR1 KGHSH and CDR2 LQKENI. The V and J ends lost 4 bases and 0 bases respectively, with 15 bases between them. This CDR3 is built from 17 residues. The CDR3 nucleotides are TGTGCCAGCTCACTCAGCTTCGGGACAACGAACACCGGGGAGCTGTTTTTT. Its protein product is CASSLSFGTTNTGELFF.

V usage is TRBV5-4 and J usage is TRBJ1-2; 10 bases fit TRBD1. From germline, CDR1 is SGHNT and CDR2 YYREEE (reference sequence). V lost 4 bases, J lost 4 bases, and 7 bases stayed unmatched. This CDR3 has 15 amino acids. The CDR3 region has the DNA TGTGCCAGCAGCGGAGGACAGGGGGAGGGCTATGGCTACACCTTC. This gives the protein CASSGGQGEGYGYTF.

A single count supports this clone. The rearrangement links TRBV7-2 to TRBJ1-1; D is uncertain. Trimming removed 1 base from V and 1 base from J, with 7 bases in between. Germline V gene sequence: CDR1 SGHTA, CDR2 FQGNSA. The CDR3 is made up of 14 amino acids. The CDR3 sequence: CASSLVGENTEAFF. The CDR3, as DNA: TGTGCCAGCAGCTTAGTTGGGGAGAACACTGAAGCTTTCTTT.